This T cell receptor (beta chain) was observed in a study of T cells in localized non-small cell lung cancer. Profiling relied on immunoSEQ multiplex PCR, and the TCRdb table lists in-frame clones only, not all of them. The sample records about 78,000 clones, roughly 86% being singletons. Study results and caveats: Detection in adjacent lung was observed for a median 57 of the top 100 tumor clones. Peak T cell clonality was found in uninvolved adjacent lung, exceeding tumor. Without multi-region sequencing, intratumor heterogeneity could not be excluded.

Per the germline V gene, CDR1 is SGHNT and CDR2 is YENEEA. This CDR3 has 15 amino acids. The V and J ends lost 5 bases and 4 bases respectively, with 15 bases between them. This clone was seen a few times. What it recognizes is unknown. The source of this sequence is a man between 40 and 70 years old with stage I lung adenocarcinoma. The rearrangement links TRBV11-3 to TRBJ2-1; the D gene is possibly TRBD1 (7 bases). The sample was peripheral blood, taken before any cancer treatment. This chain's CDR3 is CASSQEGTAYNEQFF. Here the CDR3 DNA reads TGTGCCAGCAGCCAGGAGGGGACAGCATACAATGAGCAGTTCTTC.